These 25 T cell receptor beta chains were sequenced from one sample in a study of T cell responses to AZD1222 COVID-19 vaccine. TCRdb keeps only in-frame clones here, not all; method: immunoSEQ multiplex PCR. The top ten hold 15% to 20% of the sample, which has 60,000 to 80,000 clones, approximately 83% seen once. The sample was peripheral blood, taken on day 0 of AZD1222 vaccination. The receptors were gathered from an adult in good health.

The chain combines TRBV3-1 (or the pseudogene TRBV3-2) with TRBJ2-7; tentatively, D is TRBD2 (6 bases). Trimming removed 0 bases at V and 8 bases at J, with 14 bases between. CDR1 and CDR2 (germline): LGHDT, YNNKEL (reference sequence). The CDR3 has 14 amino acids. The CDR3 is CASSQERDSLKQYF. The DNA of the CDR3 is TGTGCCAGCAGCCAAGAAAGGGACTCCTTGAAGCAGTACTTC.

This chain uses TRBV7-9 with TRBJ2-7; D is undetermined. Germline values: CDR1 SEHNR, CDR2 FQNEAQ (reference sequence). The CDR3 runs 13 residues. The V end was cut by 5 bases, the J end by 3 bases, with 11 bases between. The CDR3, as DNA: TGTGCCAGCAGCCAAACCGACGGCTACGAGCAGTACTTC. This sequence encodes CASSQTDGYEQYF.

This chain joins TRBV28 and TRBJ2-5; 7 nucleotides match TRBD2. In germline, CDR1 is MDHEN, CDR2 SYDVKM. V lost 6 bases, J lost 4 bases, and 8 bases stayed unmatched. The length of the CDR3 is 14 residues. This CDR3 is CASSPRDYRETQYF. The CDR3 coding sequence is TGTGCCAGCAGCCCCCGGGACTACCGAGAGACCCAGTACTTC.

The genes are TRBV3-1 (or the pseudogene TRBV3-2) and TRBJ1-2; 7 bases are a match to TRBD1. Unmatched junction bases numbered 2, after V lost 1 base and J lost 0 bases. CDR1 is LGHDT and CDR2 is YNNKEL in the germline V gene (reference sequence). This CDR3 is 15 amino acids long. The CDR3, as DNA: TGTGCCAGCAGCCAAGGGGACAGCCCTAACTATGGCTACACCTTC. Amino acid sequence: CASSQGDSPNYGYTF.

The gene calls are TRBV29-1 and TRBJ2-5; D unresolved. Between the trimmed V and J ends, which lost 8 bases and 5 bases, there was a span of 12 bases. Germline V CDR1 and CDR2: SQVTM, ANQGSEA. The CDR3 has 11 amino acids. CDR3 coding DNA: TGCAGCCTAACACCCAGGGAGACCCAGTACTTC. Translating it yields CSLTPRETQYF.

The chain is built from TRBV24-1 and TRBJ1-2, with TRBD1 matching 8 bases. From germline, CDR1 is KGHDR and CDR2 SFDVKD. Trimming removed 6 bases from V and 4 bases from J; junction bases left unmatched: 3. The CDR3 loop spans 13 amino acids. CDR3 amino acids: CATSTGGLYGYTF. The CDR3 bases are TGTGCCACCAGTACAGGGGGACTCTATGGCTACACCTTC.

This clone was counted once. The chain employs TRBV7-6 and TRBJ2-5, with D maybe TRBD2 (7 bases). Germline assignment: CDR1 SGHVS and CDR2 FNYEAQ. This CDR3 comprises 16 residues. Trimming took off 5 bases at V and 1 base at J, with 17 bases between the two ends. Here the CDR3 DNA reads TGTGCCAGCAGCCCCCGGGTGGGGGGGGCCCAAGAGACCCAGTACTTC. This sequence encodes CASSPRVGGAQETQYF.

The J gene is TRBJ1-3, the V gene TRBV3-1 (or the pseudogene TRBV3-2); no firm D call. Germline V gene data show CDR1 as LGHDT and CDR2 as YNNKEL (reference sequence). The CDR3 has 12 residues. Trimming removed 10 bases from V and 4 bases from J, with 11 bases in between. This chain's CDR3 is CATRVSGNTIYF. In DNA, the CDR3 is TGTGCCACTCGGGTTTCCGGAAACACCATATATTTT.

V usage is TRBV5-4 and J usage is TRBJ2-5; perhaps TRBD1 as D (6 bases). CDR3 length: 15 residues. The V and J ends lost 3 bases and 2 bases respectively, with 14 bases between them. CDR1 is SGHNT, CDR2 YYREEE, per germline (reference sequence). The CDR3 here is CASSWPRGGQETQYF. The CDR3 DNA is TGTGCCAGCAGCTGGCCCAGGGGCGGACAAGAGACCCAGTACTTC. The complete variable domain, with remaining parts taken from reference TRBV5-4 and TRBJ2-5, reads ETGVTQSPTHLIKTRGQQVTLRCSSQSGHNTVSWYQQALGQGPQFIFQYYREEENGRGNFPPRFSGLQFPNYSSELNVNALELDDSALYLCASSWPRGGQETQYFGPGTRLLVL.

This clone occurred a few times. The chain is built from TRBV10-1 and TRBJ1-6; 8 bases map to TRBD1. In germline, CDR1 is WNHNN, CDR2 SYGVQD (reference sequence). This CDR3 is 16 amino acids long. Losses at the gene ends were 6 bases for V and 5 bases for J; bases not matched to a gene: 9. The CDR3 reads CASSPARQGNNSPLHF. CDR3 DNA: TGCGCCAGCAGCCCAGCGCGACAGGGGAATAATTCACCCCTCCACTTT.

This rearrangement joins TRBV23-1 to TRBJ2-7; D not resolved. TRBV23-1 is annotated as an ORF whose role is uncertain. The CDR3 runs 14 residues. V was shortened by 0 bases and J by 6 bases, with 12 bases between the two germline ends. CDR3 loop: CASSQSKQSGEQYF. CDR3 sequence (DNA): TGCGCCAGCAGTCAATCGAAGCAGTCTGGCGAGCAGTACTTC.

The chain links TRBV5-1 to TRBJ1-1, with TRBD1 as a possible D gene (5 bases). Trimming left V 2 bases short and J 4 bases short, with 15 bases between. The CDR3 contains 15 residues. Germline V lookup: CDR1 SGHRS, CDR2 YFSETQ. The CDR3 loop is CASSLEGRSATEAFF. CDR3 DNA sequence: TGCGCCAGCAGCTTAGAGGGGCGCTCGGCCACTGAAGCTTTCTTT.

The rearrangement links TRBV3-1 (or the pseudogene TRBV3-2) to TRBJ1-3; D remains ambiguous. Trimming pared 1 base from V and 2 bases from J, leaving 9 bases between. Germline CDR1 and CDR2: LGHDT and YNNKEL (reference sequence). CDR3 length: 15 residues. The CDR3 spells CASSQATATGNTIYF. Here the CDR3 DNA reads TGTGCCAGCAGCCAAGCGACGGCCACTGGAAACACCATATATTTT.

The V and J genes are TRBV6-5 and TRBJ2-5; D gene uncertain. CDR1 is MNHEY and CDR2 is SVGAGI in the germline V gene. Between the trimmed V and J ends, which lost 8 bases and 4 bases, there was a span of 17 bases. The CDR3 is 14 residues long. CDR3: CASQGLAPGETQYF. The CDR3 coding sequence is TGTGCCAGCCAAGGTCTGGCACCCGGAGAGACCCAGTACTTC.

The chain combines TRBV7-3 with TRBJ2-5; D gene unclear. Trimming stripped 0 bases from V and 5 bases from J, with 7 bases between. Germline CDR1 and CDR2: SGHTA and FQGTGA. CDR3 size: 13 residues. The CDR3: CASSLTFGETQYF. Written as DNA, the CDR3 is TGTGCCAGCAGCTTAACGTTCGGGGAGACCCAGTACTTC.

The CDR3 loop reads CASTRGGRRAAQETQYF. Written as DNA, the CDR3 is TGTGCCAGCACCCGGGGGGGGCGCAGGGCCGCCCAAGAGACCCAGTACTTC. The chain recombines TRBV2 with TRBJ2-5; 8 bases fit TRBD2. In germline, CDR1 is SNHLY, CDR2 FYNNEI. There are 17 residues in the CDR3. V trimming: 7 bases; J trimming: 1 base; junction bases outside the gene matches: 14.

This chain joins TRBV5-1 and TRBJ1-2; 8 bases are a match to TRBD1. The CDR3 length is 14 residues. Germline-derived CDR1 and CDR2 are SGHRS and YFSETQ. Trimming cost V 4 bases and J 4 bases; bases outside gene matches: 6. The CDR3 here is CASSEKQGGYGYTF. CDR3 DNA: TGCGCCAGCAGCGAAAAACAGGGGGGCTATGGCTACACCTTC. Using reference TRBV5-1 and TRBJ1-2 for the parts outside the CDR3, the full variable domain is KAGVTQTPRYLIKTRGQQVTLSCSPISGHRSVSWYQQTPGQGLQFLFEYFSETQRNKGNFPGRFSGRQFSNSRSEMNVSTLELGDSALYLCASSEKQGGYGYTFGSGTRLTVV.

The chain uses TRBV3-1 (or the pseudogene TRBV3-2) and TRBJ1-2; D unclear. Germline V gene data show CDR1 as LGHDT and CDR2 as YNNKEL (reference sequence). V was cut by 1 base and J by 6 bases, with 18 bases left in between. The CDR3 is 16 residues long. The CDR3 protein is CASSQAGGSWGDGYTF. DNA for the CDR3: TGTGCCAGCAGCCAAGCTGGTGGGAGCTGGGGAGATGGCTACACCTTC.

This chain joins TRBV5-4 and TRBJ2-2, with 7 positions matching TRBD1. Unmatched junction bases numbered 5, after V lost 5 bases and J lost 7 bases. The CDR3 runs 13 residues. Germline CDR1 is SGHNT and CDR2 is YYREEE (reference sequence). The CDR3 loop reads CASRSGQDGELFF. The CDR3 DNA follows: TGTGCCAGCAGAAGCGGACAGGACGGGGAGCTGTTTTTT.

The chain has TRBV7-3 and TRBJ2-3; TRBD2 agrees at 11 bases. The CDR3 length is 18 residues. V trimming: 5 bases; J trimming: 2 bases; junction bases outside the gene matches: 12. In germline, CDR1 is SGHTA, CDR2 FQGTGA. CDR3 nucleotides: TGTGCCAGCAGCACCCATCGGGCTAGCGGGGGGATCACAGATACGCAGTATTTT. It specifies CASSTHRASGGITDTQYF.

This chain uses TRBV6-5 with TRBJ1-5; no reliable D call. The germline V gene encodes CDR1 MNHEY and CDR2 SVGAGI. V was shortened by 2 bases and J by 2 bases, with 7 bases between the two germline ends. The CDR3 length is 14 residues. In DNA, the CDR3 is TGTGCCAGCAGTTACGGGGAAGGCAATCAGCCCCAGCATTTT. The encoded protein is CASSYGEGNQPQHF.

This clone was recorded once. The chain couples TRBV5-5 to TRBJ1-3; D not certain. CDR1 is SGHKS and CDR2 is YYEKEE in the germline V gene (reference sequence). CDR3 length equals 16 residues. V was cut by 0 bases and J by 3 bases, with 13 bases left in between. The CDR3 region is CASSLGAGMDGNTIYF. In DNA form, the CDR3 reads TGTGCCAGCAGCTTGGGGGCAGGTATGGATGGAAACACCATATATTTT.

The rearrangement joins TRBV30 to TRBJ1-6, with TRBD1 identical over 7 bases. Trimming at V came to 1 base and at J to 7 bases, leaving 4 bases not matched to a gene. There are 14 residues in the CDR3. Germline V gene lookup returns CDR1 GTSNPN and CDR2 SVGIG (reference sequence). The CDR3 protein is CAWSGGQSNSPLHF. The CDR3 DNA follows: TGTGCCTGGAGTGGGGGACAGTCCAATTCACCCCTCCACTTT. Variable domain in full (rest from reference TRBV30 and TRBJ1-6): SQTIHQWPATLVQPVGSPLSLECTVEGTSNPNLYWYRQAAGRGLQLLFYSVGIGQISSEVPQNLSASRPQDRQFILSSKKLLLSDSGFYLCAWSGGQSNSPLHFGNGTRLTVT.

The rearrangement links TRBV29-1 to TRBJ1-2; tentatively, D is TRBD1 (6 bases). This CDR3 region has 13 residues. Germline V gene data show CDR1 as SQVTM and CDR2 as ANQGSEA. Trimming left V 5 bases short and J 7 bases short, with 17 bases between. The CDR3 nucleotides read TGCAGCGTTAGCCACAGGGTAAAGGGTGGCTACACCTTC. Protein product: CSVSHRVKGGYTF.

Details on this clone: The same CDR3 is also encoded by other DNA sequences in this sample. The V call is TRBV11-3, the J call TRBJ2-7; D might be TRBD1 or TRBD2, each matching 5 bases. Trimming stripped 6 bases from V and 5 bases from J, with 8 bases between. Germline values: CDR1 SGHNT, CDR2 YENEEA. CDR3 length: 11 amino acids. Written as DNA, the CDR3 is TGTGCCAGCAGTTTGGGGGACGAGCAGTACTTC. Protein sequence: CASSLGDEQYF.